This T cell receptor (beta chain) emerged from a study of blood T cell repertoires in COVID-19. About the research overall: COVID-19 samples from acute and convalescent phases originated in the United States, Italy and Spain.

Authors' data handling: Amplification of reference gene primers was used by the study to estimate nucleated cell counts. Method: immunoSEQ multiplex PCR; TCRdb's copy keeps in-frame clones and lacks some. The V and J calls and clone size come from that table; D and trimming were worked out from the DNA. The sample has roughly 200,000 clones; roughly 80% are singletons. This clone was counted only a few times. This CDR3 spans 13 amino acids. V shed 6 bases, J shed 4 bases, and the junction held 2 bases outside the gene matches. CDR1 is MNHEY and CDR2 is SMNVEV in the germline V gene (reference sequence).

Source material: peripheral blood. The chain carries TRBV27 and TRBJ2-5; 10 positions agree with TRBD1. The receptor's source is a woman aged 70 to 79 with acute or convalescent COVID-19. For the CDR3, the DNA is TGTGCCAGCAGCCGGGACAGGGGAGAGACCCAGTACTTC. It yields the protein CASSRDRGETQYF.